This TCR beta chain was identified during a study of shared clonotypes between healthy human individuals. All donors were healthy HIV-negative adults lacking recent acute infections or vaccinations. As regards this clone: What it binds is not known. Its ends do not fully match the called genes, so a read error is possible.

Study results and limitations: Clonotype sharing among donors, it was expected, would be affected by sequencing depth.

Splitting of each subset's genomic DNA was done evenly across several immunoSEQ plates. Sequencing was performed with immunoSEQ multiplex PCR; in TCRdb, only in-frame clones are kept and a portion is missing. The data hold about 560,000 clones, with roughly 79% observed a single time. This sequence was found in a woman aged 40-49 years in good health. Some clones in this sample may be carry-over from other donors' samples. Sequencing used PBMCs.

The CDR3 sequence is CAGSLDRAGLTETFF. The CDR3 DNA is TGTGCCGGCAGCCTAGATCGGGCAGGGTTAACTGAAACTTTCTTT. The V call is TRBV4-2, the J call TRBJ1-1; TRBD1 is a possible D gene (5 bases). Germline V gene sequence: CDR1 LGHNA, CDR2 YNFKEQ. CDR3 length equals 15 residues.